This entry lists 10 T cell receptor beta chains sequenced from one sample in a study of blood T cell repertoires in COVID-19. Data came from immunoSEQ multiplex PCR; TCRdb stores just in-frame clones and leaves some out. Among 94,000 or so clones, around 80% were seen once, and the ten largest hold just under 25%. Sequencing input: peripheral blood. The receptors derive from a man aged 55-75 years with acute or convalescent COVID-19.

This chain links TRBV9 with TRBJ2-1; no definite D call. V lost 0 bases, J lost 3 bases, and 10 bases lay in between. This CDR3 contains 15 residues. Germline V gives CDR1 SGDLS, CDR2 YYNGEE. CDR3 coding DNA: TGTGCCAGCAGCGTAGCCCTGGCAGGCTACAATGAGCAGTTCTTC. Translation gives CASSVALAGYNEQFF.

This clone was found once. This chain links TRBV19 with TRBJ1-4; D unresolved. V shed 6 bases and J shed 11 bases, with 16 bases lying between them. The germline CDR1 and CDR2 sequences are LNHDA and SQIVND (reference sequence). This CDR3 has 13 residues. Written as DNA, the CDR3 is TGTGCCAGTAGCAACACGGGTGCTGGGAAACTGTTTTTT. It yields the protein CASSNTGAGKLFF.

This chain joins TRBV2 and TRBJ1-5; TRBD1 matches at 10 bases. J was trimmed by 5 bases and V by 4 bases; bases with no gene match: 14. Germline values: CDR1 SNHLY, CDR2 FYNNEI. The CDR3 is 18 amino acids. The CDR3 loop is CASSVRDRGRVFHQPQHF. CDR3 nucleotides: TGTGCCAGCAGTGTCCGGGACAGGGGTCGGGTATTTCATCAGCCCCAGCATTTT.

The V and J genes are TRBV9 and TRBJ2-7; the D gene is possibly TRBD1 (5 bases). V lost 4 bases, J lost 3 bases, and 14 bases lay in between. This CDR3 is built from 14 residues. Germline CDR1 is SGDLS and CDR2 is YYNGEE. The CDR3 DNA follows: TGTGCCAGCAGCCCCACAGCCCAGGGCTACGAGCAGTACGTC. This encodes CASSPTAQGYEQYV.

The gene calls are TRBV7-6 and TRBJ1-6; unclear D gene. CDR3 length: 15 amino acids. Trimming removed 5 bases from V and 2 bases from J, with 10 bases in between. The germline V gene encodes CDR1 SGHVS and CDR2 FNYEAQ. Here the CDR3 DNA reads TGTGCCAGCAGCCGAGACGGGACCTATAATTCACCCCTCCACTTT. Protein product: CASSRDGTYNSPLHF.

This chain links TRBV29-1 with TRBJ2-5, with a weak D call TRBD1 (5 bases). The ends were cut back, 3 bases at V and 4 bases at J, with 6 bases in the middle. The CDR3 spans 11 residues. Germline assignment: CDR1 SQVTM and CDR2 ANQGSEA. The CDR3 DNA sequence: TGCAGCGTTGACAGGGCAGAGACCCAGTACTTC. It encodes CSVDRAETQYF. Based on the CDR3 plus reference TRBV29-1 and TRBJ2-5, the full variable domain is SAVISQKPSRDICQRGTSLTIQCQVDSQVTMMFWYRQQPGQSLTLIATANQGSEATYESGFVIDKFPISRPNLTFSTLTVSNMSPEDSSIYLCSVDRAETQYFGPGTRLLVL.

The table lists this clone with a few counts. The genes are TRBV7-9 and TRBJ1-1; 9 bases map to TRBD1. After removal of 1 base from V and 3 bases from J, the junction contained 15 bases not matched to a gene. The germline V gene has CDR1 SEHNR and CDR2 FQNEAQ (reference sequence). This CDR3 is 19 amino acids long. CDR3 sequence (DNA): TGTGCCAGCAGCTTAGTACAGGGGGCGTTCATAACAAAAGACACTGAAGCTTTCTTT. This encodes CASSLVQGAFITKDTEAFF.

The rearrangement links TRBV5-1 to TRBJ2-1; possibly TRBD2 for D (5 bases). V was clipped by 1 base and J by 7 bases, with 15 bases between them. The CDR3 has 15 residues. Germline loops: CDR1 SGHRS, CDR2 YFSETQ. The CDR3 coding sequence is TGCGCCAGCAGCTTGTACGGGGATCGTGCGAATGAGCAGTTCTTC. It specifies CASSLYGDRANEQFF.

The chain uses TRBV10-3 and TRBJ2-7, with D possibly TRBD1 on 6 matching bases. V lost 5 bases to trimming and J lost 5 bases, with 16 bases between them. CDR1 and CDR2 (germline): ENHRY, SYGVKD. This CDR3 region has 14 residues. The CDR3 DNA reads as TGTGCCATCAGTCCCAGGGGCCTGGGGGACGAGCAGTACTTC. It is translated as CAISPRGLGDEQYF.

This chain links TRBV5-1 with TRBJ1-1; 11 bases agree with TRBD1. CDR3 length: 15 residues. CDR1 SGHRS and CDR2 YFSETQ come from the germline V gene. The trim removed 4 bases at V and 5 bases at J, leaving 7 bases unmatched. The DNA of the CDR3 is TGCGCCAGCAGCCGGACAGGGGGCGCGAGGACTGAAGCTTTCTTT. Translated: CASSRTGGARTEAFF.